This T cell receptor (beta chain) was retrieved from a study of PD-L1 blockade in urothelial cancer. Study in general: Most of the roughly 30 patients were men whose urothelial cancer was bladder-origin. Among blood samples, the median T cell count was approximately 140,000.

Looked up from germline, CDR1 is GTSNPN and CDR2 is SVGIG (reference sequence). The CDR3 is made up of 15 amino acids. V was clipped by 2 bases and J by 3 bases, with 14 bases between them. Sequencing was performed with immunoSEQ multiplex PCR; in TCRdb, only in-frame clones are kept and a portion is missing. The sample records some 110,000 clones, 85% to 90% being singletons. Time point meaning: peripheral blood 6 weeks after treatment start. The sample in question was PBMCs, obtained around atezolizumab (anti-PD-L1) treatment. The receptor was derived from a man aged 55 to 69 with urothelial cancer. The chain links TRBV30 to TRBJ1-5, with D hard to call. Here the CDR3 DNA reads TGTGCCTGGAGTCCCTTCAGCGGCCACAATCAGCCCCAGCATTTT. Protein product: CAWSPFSGHNQPQHF.